There are a few counts of the clone carrying this T cell receptor (beta chain). RNA, at roughly 0.45 to 1 ug, was reverse transcribed with random hexamers. Amplification of TCR beta CDR3 by immunoSEQ multiplex PCR spanned 54 Vbeta and 13 Jbeta. TCRdb reprocessed the immunoSEQ multiplex PCR reads with MiXCR, giving one entry per CDR3 protein. Here the sample spans roughly 120,000 distinct CDR3 sequences, about 92% being singletons. The V and J ends lost 6 bases and 4 bases, in that order; junction bases with no gene match: 1. The germline V gene encodes CDR1 MNHEY and CDR2 SVGEGT. This CDR3 is built from 12 residues. The entry originates in a study of CD8 T cells in Susac syndrome.

The origin of this receptor is a human donor with multiple sclerosis. Sequenced input: CD4+ T cells from PBMCs. The V gene is TRBV6-2 or TRBV6-3, the J gene TRBJ1-2; 8 bases map to TRBD1. CDR3 in amino acids: CASSGTGYGYTF. The CDR3 DNA is TGTGCCAGCAGCGGGACAGGCTATGGCTACACCTTC.